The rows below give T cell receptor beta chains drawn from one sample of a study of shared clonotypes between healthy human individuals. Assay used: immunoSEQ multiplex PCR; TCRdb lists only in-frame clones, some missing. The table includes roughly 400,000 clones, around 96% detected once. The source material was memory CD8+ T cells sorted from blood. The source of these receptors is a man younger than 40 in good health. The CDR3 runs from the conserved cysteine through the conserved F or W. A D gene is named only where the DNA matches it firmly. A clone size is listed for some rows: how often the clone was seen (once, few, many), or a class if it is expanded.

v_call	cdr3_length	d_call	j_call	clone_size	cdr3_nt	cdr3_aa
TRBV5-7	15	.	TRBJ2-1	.	TGTGCCAGCAGCTTGGACCCGGGACCAGCGGATGAGCAGTTCTTC	CASSLDPGPADEQFF
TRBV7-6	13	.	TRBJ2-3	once	TGTGCCAGCAGCCCCGCAACCACAGATACGCAGTATTTT	CASSPATTDTQYF
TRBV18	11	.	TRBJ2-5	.	TGTGCCAGCTCACCGCAATCTGCCCAGTACTTC	CASSPQSAQYF
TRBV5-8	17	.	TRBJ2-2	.	TGTGCCAGCAGCCCGGTCAGGACGGGGGCGGGAACCGGGGAGCTGTTTTTT	CASSPVRTGAGTGELFF
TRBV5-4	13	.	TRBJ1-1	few	TGTGCCAGCAGCTTGACAGGGAACACTGAAGCTTTCTTT	CASSLTGNTEAFF
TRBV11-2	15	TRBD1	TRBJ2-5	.	TGTGCCAGCAGCACCACCCCCAGGGGGTGGGAGACCCAGTACTTC	CASSTTPRGWETQYF
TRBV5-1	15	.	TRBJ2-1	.	TGCGCCAGCAGCGCAGATAGCGGACTGTACAATGAGCAGTTCTTC	CASSADSGLYNEQFF
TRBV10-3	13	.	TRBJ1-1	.	TGTGCCATCAGTTGGGGGGGTAACACTGAAGCTTTCTTT	CAISWGGNTEAFF
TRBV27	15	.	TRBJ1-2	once	TGTGCCAGCAGTTTAACCTCTCTGGGGCTATATGGCTACACCTTC	CASSLTSLGLYGYTF
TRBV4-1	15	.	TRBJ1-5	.	TGCGCCAGCAGCCTTACTACAGGAGGCAATCAGCCCCAGCATTTT	CASSLTTGGNQPQHF
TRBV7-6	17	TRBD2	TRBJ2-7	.	TGTGCCAGCAGCTTAAGGGGACGACTAGCGGGGTCCTACGAGCAGTACTTC	CASSLRGRLAGSYEQYF
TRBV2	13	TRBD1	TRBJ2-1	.	TGTGCCAGCAGGGACAGGGACTACAATGAGCAGTTCTTC	CASRDRDYNEQFF
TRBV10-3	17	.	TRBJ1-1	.	TGTGCCATCAGTGAGTGGCAGGGGCGCAGAGGCGGGGCTGAAGCTTTCTTT	CAISEWQGRRGGAEAFF
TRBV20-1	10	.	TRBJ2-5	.	TGCAGTGCTAGTTCCGAGACCCAGTACTTC	CSASSETQYF
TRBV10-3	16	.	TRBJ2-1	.	TGTGCCATCAGTGAACTGGGGAGGAGCTCCTACAATGAGCAGTTCTTC	CAISELGRSSYNEQFF
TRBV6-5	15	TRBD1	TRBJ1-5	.	TGTGCCAGCAGGCCGGGACAGGGAAACTTACAGCCCCAGCATTTT	CASRPGQGNLQPQHF
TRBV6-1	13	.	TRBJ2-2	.	TGTGCCAGCACAGTCTACTCTACCGGGGAGCTGTTTTTT	CASTVYSTGELFF
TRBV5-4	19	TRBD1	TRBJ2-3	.	TGTGCCAGCACCCACAGGGGGACCGTACTAGAACAGGACACAGATACGCAGTATTTT	CASTHRGTVLEQDTDTQYF
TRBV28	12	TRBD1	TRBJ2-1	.	TGTGCCAGCAGTCCTGCCAGGGGGGAGCAGTTCTTC	CASSPARGEQFF
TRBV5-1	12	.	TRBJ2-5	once	TGCGCCAGCAGCTTGTTTCCTGAGACCCAGTACTTC	CASSLFPETQYF
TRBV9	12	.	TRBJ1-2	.	TGTGCCAGCAGCGTAGCAGGGATCGGCTACACCTTC	CASSVAGIGYTF
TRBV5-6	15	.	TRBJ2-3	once	TGTGCCAGCAGCTTGGCCGGGGGGCAGACAGATACGCAGTATTTT	CASSLAGGQTDTQYF
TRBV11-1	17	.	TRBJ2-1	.	TGTGCCAGCAGCTTTGTGTTTCCAGCGGACTCCTACAATGAGCAGTTCTTC	CASSFVFPADSYNEQFF
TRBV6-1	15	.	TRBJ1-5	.	TGTGCCAGCACCAGGGTCGGGGAGGGCAATCAGCCCCAGCATTTT	CASTRVGEGNQPQHF
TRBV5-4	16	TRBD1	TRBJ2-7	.	TGTGCCAGCAGGGACCGGGACAGGGAGTTGGACTACGAGCAGTACTTC	CASRDRDRELDYEQYF
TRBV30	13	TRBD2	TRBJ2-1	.	TGTGCCTGGACAGTACTAGCGGGAGTCGAGCAGTTCTTC	CAWTVLAGVEQFF
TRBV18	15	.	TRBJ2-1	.	TGTGCCAGCTCACCTCAGGAGGGGGGTTACAATGAGCAGTTCTTC	CASSPQEGGYNEQFF
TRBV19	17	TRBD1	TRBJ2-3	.	TGTGCCAGTATCCGGGACAGGGGAAAAAGGAAGACAGATACGCAGTATTTT	CASIRDRGKRKTDTQYF
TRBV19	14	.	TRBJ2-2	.	TGTGCCAGTATGCGAGGCGGTATCACCGGGGAGCTGTTTTTT	CASMRGGITGELFF
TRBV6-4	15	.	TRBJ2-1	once	TGTGCCCCCGAACAAGGCAGGGGAAACTACAATGAGCAGTTCTTC	CAPEQGRGNYNEQFF
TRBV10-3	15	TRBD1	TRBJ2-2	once	TGTGCCATCAGTCCTGACAGGGCGAGCACCGGGGAGCTGTTTTTT	CAISPDRASTGELFF
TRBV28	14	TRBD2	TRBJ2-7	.	TGTGCCAGCAGTTTAGCGGGAGCCTTCTACGAGCAGTACTTC	CASSLAGAFYEQYF
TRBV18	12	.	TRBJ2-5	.	TGTGCCAGCTCACCAAGCCAGGAGACCCAGTACTTC	CASSPSQETQYF
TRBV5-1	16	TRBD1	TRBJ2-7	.	TGCGCCAGCAGCGACTGGGCAGGGGGCTTAAGCTACGAGCAGTACTTC	CASSDWAGGLSYEQYF
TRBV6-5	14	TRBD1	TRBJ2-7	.	TGTGCCAGCAGTTATTTCGACAGGGCCTACGAGCAGTACTTC	CASSYFDRAYEQYF